The 24 T cell receptor beta chains given below trace back to one sample, sequenced in a study of cytomegalovirus exposure and HLA in healthy donors. PCR employed 60 Vbeta and 13 Jbeta primers. Sequencing was performed with immunoSEQ multiplex PCR; in TCRdb, only in-frame clones are kept and a portion is missing. The repertoire table contains fewer than 150,000 clones. The sample comprised PBMCs. The receptors were sampled from a woman between 55 and 75 years old in good health and CMV-seronegative.

The chain has TRBV14 and TRBJ2-7, with TRBD2 matching 7 bases. This CDR3 comprises 12 residues. After removal of 4 bases from V and 3 bases from J, the junction contained 0 bases not matched to a gene. The germline gives CDR1 SGHDN, CDR2 FVKESK. CDR3 sequence: CASSPGGYEQYF. CDR3 DNA: TGTGCCAGCAGCCCGGGGGGCTACGAGCAGTACTTC. The variable domain in full, with the rest retrieved from reference TRBV14 and TRBJ2-7, is EAGVTQFPSHSVIEKGQTVTLRCDPISGHDNLYWYRRVMGKEIKFLLHFVKESKQDESGMPNNRFLAERTGGTYSTLKVQPAELEDSGVYFCASSPGGYEQYFGPGTRLTVT.

The rearrangement uses TRBV5-8 and TRBJ2-7; 9 bases map to TRBD1. Germline assignment: CDR1 SGHTS and CDR2 YDEGEE. Trimming took 4 bases from V and 1 from J; bases not matched to a gene: 6. This CDR3 region has 15 residues. CDR3 nucleotides: TGTGCCAGCAGCCGTACCGGGACAGGGTCCTACGAGCAGTACTTC. Amino acids: CASSRTGTGSYEQYF.

This sequence joins TRBV21-1 and TRBJ1-5; TRBD1 is the table's D call, not checked against the DNA. TRBV21-1 is shown as a pseudogene. There are 19 residues in the CDR3. The CDR3 loop is CASSKGDGQGTYSNQPQHF. The CDR3, as DNA: TGTGCCAGCAGCAAAGGGGACGGACAGGGGACTTATAGCAATCAGCCCCAGCATTTT.

The chain links TRBV23-1 to TRBJ2-2, with D possibly being TRBD1 (5 bases). TRBV23-1 is annotated as an ORF whose role is uncertain. V lost 3 bases to trimming and J lost 8 bases, with 16 bases between them. The CDR3 consists of 15 residues. The CDR3 DNA sequence: TGCGCCAGCAGTCATTTGATGACAGACTCGGGGGAGCTGTTTTTT. It translates to CASSHLMTDSGELFF.

The chain is built from TRBV19 and TRBJ2-5; D might be TRBD2 (5 bases). V gave up 6 bases and J gave up 4 bases, with 9 bases separating them. This CDR3 has 12 amino acids. Germline CDR1 is LNHDA and CDR2 is SQIVND (reference sequence). The CDR3 loop reads CASSGNSETQYF. The CDR3 DNA reads as TGTGCCAGTAGCGGGAATTCAGAGACCCAGTACTTC.

The chain is built from TRBV5-1 and TRBJ1-1, with 11 bases identical to TRBD1. Trimming took 5 bases from V and 3 from J; bases not matched to a gene: 9. The CDR3 consists of 16 residues. Germline lookup yields CDR1 SGHRS and CDR2 YFSETQ. The CDR3 DNA reads as TGCGCCAGCAGGGAAGGGACAGGGGGGACGTACACTGAAGCTTTCTTT. Amino acids: CASREGTGGTYTEAFF.

The chain has TRBV2 and TRBJ2-7; 11 bases match TRBD2. The V segment lost 10 bases and the J segment 0 bases; nucleotides outside the gene matches: 5. Germline V gene data show CDR1 as SNHLY and CDR2 as FYNNEI. The CDR3 totals 14 residues. The CDR3 is CATETSGVSYEQYF. CDR3 bases: TGTGCCACGGAGACTAGCGGGGTCTCCTACGAGCAGTACTTC.

The chain links TRBV2 to TRBJ2-1; 10 bases are a match to TRBD1. V shed 6 bases, J shed 7 bases, and the junction held 12 bases outside the gene matches. The CDR3 spans 16 residues. Germline values: CDR1 SNHLY, CDR2 FYNNEI. CDR3 bases: TGTGCCAGCAGCGAACGTAGGACAGGGGGAGGGAATGAGCAGTTCTTC. Its translation is CASSERRTGGGNEQFF.

V and J are TRBV28 and TRBJ2-3; D is possibly TRBD2 (6 bases). V was cut by 7 bases and J by 2 bases, with 16 bases left in between. The CDR3 length is 15 residues. The V gene's germline CDR1 is MDHEN and CDR2 SYDVKM. In DNA, the CDR3 is TGTGCCAGCACCCCAGGAGGGCGACTCACAGATACGCAGTATTTT. Translated: CASTPGGRLTDTQYF.

The chain is built from TRBV6-5 and TRBJ2-3; 12 nucleotides match TRBD1. This CDR3 region has 16 residues. CDR1 and CDR2 from the germline V gene are MNHEY and SVGAGI. Trimming removed 0 bases from V and 6 bases from J; junction bases left unmatched: 4. CDR3 in DNA: TGTGCCAGCAGTTACTCGGGACAGGGGGCCTCGGATACGCAGTATTTT. It encodes CASSYSGQGASDTQYF.

V gene TRBV9 combines with J gene TRBJ2-3; 13 bases map to TRBD2. V dropped 0 bases and J dropped 7; count of bases not matched to a gene: 8. The CDR3 covers 17 residues. Germline CDR1 reads SGDLS; CDR2 reads YYNGEE. The CDR3 is CASSVGTSGRALNTQYF. CDR3 bases: TGTGCCAGCAGCGTAGGCACTAGCGGGAGGGCCTTAAATACGCAGTATTTT.

The rearrangement joins TRBV5-1 to TRBJ2-1; 8 bases match TRBD1. The CDR3 is made up of 15 amino acids. Trimming took 0 bases from V and 8 from J; bases not matched to a gene: 7. Germline V gene data show CDR1 as SGHRS and CDR2 as YFSETQ. The CDR3 region is CASSLGRGRSDEQFF. The CDR3 DNA reads TGCGCCAGCAGCTTGGGCAGGGGGCGCTCGGATGAGCAGTTCTTC.

The CDR3 DNA reads as TGTGCCACCGGCGACAGGGGGCTATCCGAGCAGTACTTC. It yields the protein CATGDRGLSEQYF. The gene calls are TRBV4-2 and TRBJ2-7; 10 bases agree with TRBD1. V was clipped by 10 bases and J by 6 bases; unmatched bases: 9. CDR1 LGHNA and CDR2 YNFKEQ come from the germline V gene. This CDR3 is 13 amino acids long.

This chain uses TRBV6-6 with TRBJ1-3; weak D call: TRBD1 (5 bases). V lost 2 bases and J lost 0, with 8 bases in between. Germline-derived CDR1 and CDR2 are MNHNY and SVGAGI (reference sequence). The CDR3 runs 15 residues. CDR3 coding DNA: TGTGCCAGCAGTTACAGCCAGGGCTCTGGAAACACCATATATTTT. Its translation is CASSYSQGSGNTIYF.

The CDR3 sequence: CASSLSTGGDTEAFF. CDR3 bases: TGTGCCAGCAGCTTGTCGACAGGGGGGGACACTGAAGCTTTCTTT. The V gene is TRBV7-9, the J gene TRBJ1-1; 9 bases align to TRBD1. From germline, CDR1 is SEHNR and CDR2 FQNEAQ (reference sequence). V lost 3 bases to trimming and J lost 3 bases; unmatched junction nucleotides: 5. The CDR3 contains 15 residues.

The rearrangement uses TRBV18 and TRBJ1-5; D gene ambiguous. This CDR3 comprises 16 residues. The V gene lost 0 bases and the J gene lost 2 bases, with 11 bases spanning the gap. Germline V gene lookup returns CDR1 KGHSH and CDR2 LQKENI. The chain's CDR3 is CASSPPSGIGNQPQHF. In nucleotides, the CDR3 is TGTGCCAGCTCACCACCATCGGGGATCGGCAATCAGCCCCAGCATTTT.

This chain uses TRBV5-1 with TRBJ2-5; TRBD1 is a possible D gene (6 bases). Germline values: CDR1 SGHRS, CDR2 YFSETQ. V was cut by 1 base and J by 0 bases, with 16 bases left in between. CDR3 length: 17 amino acids. The CDR3 DNA reads TGCGCCAGCAGCTTGAGGCCAGGGGCCCCAGACCAAGAGACCCAGTACTTC. It codes for CASSLRPGAPDQETQYF.

The CDR3 sequence: CASSGRGGFSEQFF. The CDR3 DNA is TGTGCCAGCAGTGGTAGAGGGGGATTTAGTGAGCAGTTCTTC. The rearrangement joins TRBV2 to TRBJ2-1, with D possibly TRBD1 on 6 matching bases. Trimming stripped 4 bases from V and 9 bases from J, with 16 bases between. The CDR3 has 14 amino acids. The germline gives CDR1 SNHLY, CDR2 FYNNEI. The entire variable domain, with the rest obtained from reference TRBV2 and TRBJ2-1, is as follows: EPEVTQTPSHQVTQMGQEVILRCVPISNHLYFYWYRQILGQKVEFLVSFYNNEISEKSEIFDDQFSVERPDGSNFTLKIRSTKLEDSAMYFCASSGRGGFSEQFFGPGTRLTVL.

The rearrangement uses TRBV10-2 and TRBJ1-2, with a weak D call TRBD1 (5 bases). V lost 6 bases to trimming and J lost 3 bases, with 14 bases between them. The CDR3 consists of 14 residues. Germline lookup yields CDR1 WSHSY and CDR2 SAAADI. This CDR3 is CASSRAGGDYGYTF. CDR3 nucleotide sequence: TGCGCCAGCAGCCGGGCCGGGGGGGACTATGGCTACACCTTC.

The rearrangement joins TRBV2 to TRBJ1-5; tentative D call: TRBD1 (5 bases). The CDR3 contains 14 residues. Germline lookup yields CDR1 SNHLY and CDR2 FYNNEI. V was pared by 7 bases and J by 0 bases, with 10 bases between. The CDR3 protein is CASNQGLSNQPQHF. The CDR3 region has the DNA TGTGCCAGCAATCAGGGTCTTAGCAATCAGCCCCAGCATTTT.

The V gene is TRBV10-3, the J gene TRBJ2-7, with TRBD2 matching 10 bases. After removal of 4 bases from V and 3 bases from J, the junction contained 6 bases not matched to a gene. Germline V gene lookup returns CDR1 ENHRY and CDR2 SYGVKD. The CDR3 covers 15 residues. The CDR3 loop reads CAISGTSGMYYEQYF. CDR3 DNA: TGTGCCATCAGTGGGACTAGCGGCATGTACTACGAGCAGTACTTC.

This chain connects TRBV7-3 to TRBJ2-6; 8 positions agree with TRBD1. J lost 3 bases, V lost 3 bases, and 10 bases had no gene match. CDR1 is SGHTA, CDR2 FQGTGA, per germline. The CDR3 extends over 18 amino acids. The CDR3, as DNA: TGTGCCAGCAGCTTTATGGGACAGGCTTTCAGTGGGGCCAACGTCCTGACTTTC. This sequence encodes CASSFMGQAFSGANVLTF.

The rearrangement uses TRBV15 and TRBJ2-2, with a weak D call TRBD2 (5 bases). The V and J ends lost 0 bases and 2 bases respectively, with 10 bases between them. The CDR3 runs 16 residues. Germline assignment: CDR1 LNHNV and CDR2 YYDKDF (reference sequence). The CDR3 here is CATSRDRGSNTGELFF. The CDR3 DNA reads as TGTGCCACCAGCAGAGATCGAGGGAGCAACACCGGGGAGCTGTTTTTT.

In the case of this clone: At the DNA level, this CDR3 is encoded by other sequences in the same sample as well. This chain links TRBV19 with TRBJ2-1; 11 nucleotides line up with TRBD2. V gave up 3 bases and J gave up 4 bases; unmatched junction bases: 2. CDR3 length: 15 residues. Germline V gives CDR1 LNHDA, CDR2 SQIVND (reference sequence). The CDR3 here is CASSISGGAYNEQFF. CDR3 nucleotides: TGTGCCAGTAGTATTAGCGGGGGGGCGTACAATGAGCAGTTCTTC.